Listed below are T cell receptor beta chains from one sample, sequenced in a study of T cell repertoires in cytomegalovirus infection. Their target antigens are unknown. Each CDR3 protein gets one entry after TCRdb re-called the reads with MiXCR. The profile shows about 920,000 distinct CDR3 sequences, about a third of them singletons. Sequenced here: cultured CD8+ T cells from PBMCs, sampled from culture after CMV antigen stimulation. The receptors derive from a human donor in good health (CMV status not recorded). Some clones in this sample may be carry-over from other donors' samples. The CDR3 runs from the conserved cysteine through the conserved F or W. The order of the fields is D gene, clone size, J gene, V gene, CDR3 protein, CDR3 DNA. D genes are given only for firm matches. Clone sizes are given selectively: once, few, many, or a class where the clone is expanded.

>.|few|TRBJ1-1|TRBV7-9
CASSSPVGLATEAFF
TGTGCCAGCAGCTCTCCGGTAGGGTTGGCCACTGAAGCTTTCTTT
>.|few|TRBJ1-5|TRBV19
CASTALWTDQPQHF
TGTGCCAGTACCGCTTTGTGGACAGATCAGCCCCAGCATTTT
>.|few|TRBJ1-2|TRBV13
CASSPRGYYGYTF
TGTGCCAGCAGCCCCCGAGGATACTATGGCTACACCTTC
>.|.|TRBJ2-7|TRBV12-3/TRBV12-4
CASSFGPPWESYEQYF
TGTGCCAGCAGTTTTGGCCCCCCGTGGGAGTCCTACGAGCAGTACTTC
>.|.|TRBJ2-7|TRBV12-5
CASGILGQSLSYEQYF
TGTGCTAGTGGAATCCTAGGACAGAGTCTCTCCTACGAGCAGTACTTC
>TRBD2|.|TRBJ2-3|TRBV27
CASSRGLAGRDTQYF
TGTGCCAGCAGTCGCGGACTAGCGGGGAGGGATACGCAGTATTTT
>.|few|TRBJ1-2|TRBV6-1
CASSFGTPGSYGYTF
TGTGCCAGCAGTTTCGGGACGCCCGGGAGCTATGGCTACACCTTC
>.|.|TRBJ2-3|TRBV27
CASSLIAVRADTQYF
TGTGCCAGTAGTTTAATAGCGGTGAGGGCAGATACGCAGTATTTT
>TRBD2|.|TRBJ2-3|TRBV7-6
CASSPQRGRTDTQYF
TGTGCCAGCAGCCCCCAGCGGGGGCGCACAGATACGCAGTATTTT
>TRBD2|.|TRBJ2-1|TRBV7-9
CASSLGGGGADNEQFF
TGTGCCAGCAGCTTAGGGGGCGGGGGGGCCGACAATGAGCAGTTCTTC
>TRBD2|.|TRBJ2-2|TRBV7-9
CASSLNSGGANTGELFF
TGTGCCAGCAGCTTGAATAGCGGGGGAGCGAACACCGGGGAGCTGTTTTTT
>.|few|TRBJ1-1|TRBV28
CAIHPGGMNTEAFF
TGTGCCATCCACCCGGGCGGAATGAACACTGAAGCTTTCTTT
>.|few|TRBJ2-1|TRBV5-1
CASSLAAGSSYNEQFF
TGCGCCAGCAGCTTGGCGGCGGGTTCCTCCTACAATGAGCAGTTCTTC
>.|.|TRBJ1-1|TRBV5-6
CASSTWVGNTEAFF
TGTGCCAGCAGCACATGGGTTGGGAACACTGAAGCTTTCTTT
>.|.|TRBJ1-3|TRBV7-6
CASATASRLSGNTIYF
TGTGCCAGCGCCACAGCGTCAAGGTTGTCCGGAAACACCATATATTTT
>TRBD1|few|TRBJ1-1|TRBV4-1
CASSQGELTGTEAFF
TGCGCCAGCAGCCAAGGAGAACTGACAGGGACTGAAGCTTTCTTT
>.|.|TRBJ2-3|TRBV20-1
CSASGEDTQYF
TGCAGTGCTAGCGGGGAGGATACGCAGTATTTT
>.|.|TRBJ1-6|TRBV5-4
CASSSPLDGLDSPLHF
TGTGCCAGCAGCTCGCCCCTGGACGGCTTGGATTCACCCCTCCACTTT
>TRBD1|once|TRBJ2-5|TRBV6-8
CASSPAGTGGETQYF
TGTGCCAGCAGTCCGGCGGGGACAGGGGGGGAGACCCAGTACTTC
>.|few|TRBJ1-5|TRBV19
CASTHRGNQPQHF
TGTGCCAGTACTCACAGGGGCAATCAGCCCCAGCATTTT
>.|few|TRBJ2-1|TRBV11-2
CASKGGENYNEQFF
TGTGCCAGCAAAGGGGGGGAGAACTACAATGAGCAGTTCTTC
>.|.|TRBJ1-4|TRBV2
CASSEPGRIEKLFF
TGTGCCAGCAGTGAACCCGGCAGAATAGAAAAACTGTTTTTT
>.|once|TRBJ1-2|TRBV27
CASSSPGDPYGYTF
TGTGCCAGCAGTTCTCCGGGGGATCCCTATGGCTACACCTTC
>.|.|TRBJ2-3|TRBV6-5
CASASRLVRTDTQYF
TGTGCCAGCGCCTCCCGACTAGTCCGGACAGATACGCAGTATTTT
>.|.|TRBJ1-5|TRBV18
CASSRVIGQPKYSNQPQHF
TGTGCCAGCTCCCGGGTGATCGGACAGCCTAAGTATAGCAATCAGCCCCAGCATTTT
>TRBD1|few|TRBJ1-2|TRBV12-5
CASGIGTGWGYTF
TGTGCTAGTGGTATCGGGACAGGCTGGGGCTACACCTTC
>.|many|TRBJ2-3|TRBV7-2
CASISPLGGPGTDTQYF
TGTGCCAGCATTTCTCCTTTAGGGGGGCCTGGCACAGATACGCAGTATTTT
>TRBD1|many|TRBJ1-4|TRBV27
CASSTHRGGEKLFF
TGTGCCAGCAGTACCCACAGGGGAGGTGAAAAACTGTTTTTT
>.|.|TRBJ1-2|TRBV19
CASSQTDPNPQSYGYTF
TGTGCCAGTAGCCAAACGGACCCAAACCCCCAATCCTATGGCTACACCTTC
>.|.|TRBJ1-2|TRBV12-5
CASGPPWKVNGYTF
TGTGCTAGTGGCCCCCCGTGGAAGGTCAATGGCTACACCTTC
>.|.|TRBJ1-5|TRBV6-6
CASTASGISNQPQHF
TGTGCCAGCACCGCGTCTGGGATCAGCAATCAGCCCCAGCATTTT
>.|.|TRBJ2-5|TRBV11-2
CASTSLGAGETQYF
TGTGCCAGCACCTCCCTAGGGGCGGGAGAGACCCAGTACTTC
>TRBD1|.|TRBJ2-1|TRBV2
CAVLGRGQEVPDEQFF
TGTGCCGTACTGGGCAGGGGGCAGGAGGTCCCCGATGAGCAGTTCTTC
>TRBD1|few|TRBJ1-1|TRBV27
CASSLGTGLKAFF
TGTGCCAGCAGTTTAGGGACAGGGTTAAAAGCTTTCTTT
>.|few|TRBJ1-1|TRBV20-1
CSARDQPRLNTEAFF
TGCAGTGCTAGAGATCAACCCAGGCTGAACACTGAAGCTTTCTTT
>.|few|TRBJ2-3|TRBV10-3
CAIRRRGNSTDTQYF
TGTGCCATCAGACGCCGCGGGAACAGCACAGATACGCAGTATTTT
>.|few|TRBJ1-6|TRBV9
CASSVALGYNSPLHF
TGTGCCAGCAGCGTAGCTTTGGGGTATAATTCACCCCTCCACTTT
>.|few|TRBJ1-1|TRBV12-3/TRBV12-4
CASSLGIDTMNTEAFF
TGTGCCAGCAGTTTGGGAATAGACACAATGAACACTGAAGCTTTCTTT
>TRBD1|.|TRBJ2-7|TRBV25-1
CASSDGQGFYEQYF
TGTGCCAGCAGTGACGGACAGGGATTCTACGAGCAGTACTTC
>.|.|TRBJ1-2|TRBV18
CASSLTDGFYGYTF
TGTGCCAGCTCACTCACGGACGGATTCTATGGCTACACCTTC
>.|few|TRBJ1-1|TRBV2
CASSATGDPNTEAFF
TGTGCCAGCAGTGCCACGGGGGACCCGAACACTGAAGCTTTCTTT
>TRBD2|few|TRBJ2-3|TRBV6-6
CASTGRRTSGGVTDTQYF
TGTGCCAGCACCGGGAGGCGGACTAGCGGGGGGGTCACAGATACGCAGTATTTT
>.|.|TRBJ2-3|TRBV12-3/TRBV12-4
CASSLPRQTQSTDTQYF
TGTGCCAGCAGTTTACCCCGACAGACGCAGAGCACAGATACGCAGTATTTT
>TRBD2|few|TRBJ2-1|TRBV28
CASKSGGAYNEQFF
TGTGCCAGCAAGAGCGGGGGGGCGTACAATGAGCAGTTCTTC
>TRBD1|few|TRBJ1-4|TRBV28
CASSWDRNEKLFF
TGTGCCAGCAGTTGGGACAGGAATGAAAAACTGTTTTTT
>TRBD1|few|TRBJ2-7|TRBV4-1
CATGTAREQYF
TGCGCCACTGGGACAGCTCGCGAGCAGTACTTC
>.|few|TRBJ2-7|TRBV6-1
CASSNGGTAFYEQYF
TGTGCCAGCAGCAACGGCGGGACAGCCTTCTACGAGCAGTACTTC
>TRBD1|.|TRBJ1-6|TRBV6-1
CASSLPRFGQGSSYNSPLHF
TGTGCCAGCAGCCTACCCAGGTTTGGACAGGGAAGCTCCTATAATTCACCCCTCCACTTT
>.|few|TRBJ2-4|TRBV6-1
CASSYSVAKNIQYF
TGTGCCAGCAGTTATTCAGTAGCCAAAAACATTCAGTACTTC
>TRBD1|.|TRBJ2-3|TRBV28
CASSLVNRGFWRDTQYF
TGTGCCAGCAGTTTAGTAAACAGGGGCTTCTGGCGCGATACGCAGTATTTT
>.|.|TRBJ1-1|TRBV27
CASSSPQPTEAFF
TGTGCCAGCAGTTCCCCGCAGCCCACTGAAGCTTTCTTT
>TRBD1|.|TRBJ1-3|TRBV28
CASSLTRTGYLSGNTIYF
TGTGCCAGCAGTTTGACGCGGACAGGGTACCTCTCTGGAAACACCATATATTTT
>TRBD2|.|TRBJ2-1|TRBV20-1
CSGISGAYNEQFF
TGCAGCGGGATTAGCGGGGCCTACAATGAGCAGTTCTTC
>.|.|TRBJ2-6|TRBV19
CASSISPTDVLTF
TGTGCCAGTAGTATTAGCCCAACAGACGTCCTGACTTTC
>.|.|TRBJ1-4|TRBV15
CATSRALGRGSTTNEKLFF
TGTGCCACCAGCAGAGCCCTCGGCCGTGGCTCTACAACTAATGAAAAACTGTTTTTT
>.|many|TRBJ2-2|TRBV11-2
CASSLDPGTGELFF
TGTGCCAGCAGCTTAGACCCAGGCACCGGGGAGCTGTTTTTT
>.|.|TRBJ2-2|TRBV4-1
CASSQTGMASVITSGELFF
TGCGCCAGCAGCCAAACTGGGATGGCTAGCGTCATTACGTCCGGGGAGCTGTTTTTT
>.|.|TRBJ1-6|TRBV6-2/TRBV6-3
CASSYSQGFYNSPLHF
TGTGCCAGCAGTTACTCGCAAGGGTTCTATAATTCACCCCTCCACTTT
>TRBD2|.|TRBJ2-3|TRBV25-1
CASSESQRGGVWADTQYF
TGTGCCAGCAGTGAATCCCAGCGGGGGGGCGTTTGGGCAGATACGCAGTATTTT